Shown below are 4 T cell receptor beta chains from a single sample sequenced in a study of CD8 T cells in Susac syndrome. A quantity of about 0.5 to 1 ug RNA underwent reverse transcription using random hexamers. TCRdb used MiXCR to reprocess the immunoSEQ multiplex PCR reads, holding one entry per CDR3 protein. The sample holds about 120,000 distinct CDR3 sequences; approximately 91% are singletons and the top ten take less than 0.15%. Sequencing was carried out using CD4+ T cells from PBMCs. The source is a human donor in good health.

J is TRBJ2-4 and V is TRBV7-9; D tentatively fits TRBD1 or TRBD2 (5 bases each). CDR3 size: 15 residues. Germline V CDR1 and CDR2: SEHNR, FQNEAQ (reference sequence). V was trimmed by 1 base and J by 8 bases, leaving 15 bases between them. The CDR3 DNA is TGTGCCAGCAGCTTAGAGAGGGTTAGGGGCGACATTCAGTACTTC. Its translation is CASSLERVRGDIQYF.

The chain joins TRBV7-3 to TRBJ2-3; 8 bases align to TRBD1. CDR3 length: 14 amino acids. Germline V gene data show CDR1 as SGHTA and CDR2 as FQGTGA. After removal of 3 bases from V and 4 bases from J, the junction contained 3 bases not matched to a gene. The CDR3: CASSFQTGADTQYF. The CDR3 nucleotides are TGTGCCAGCAGCTTCCAGACAGGGGCAGATACGCAGTATTTT.

CDR3 amino acids: CASSHPIGQAGGYTF. CDR3 DNA: TGTGCCAGCAGCCATCCCATCGGACAGGCGGGCGGCTACACCTTC. The V gene is TRBV14, the J gene TRBJ1-2, with 7 bases lining up with TRBD1. The germline V gene has CDR1 SGHDN and CDR2 FVKESK. The CDR3 has 15 residues. Losses at the gene ends were 3 bases for V and 8 bases for J; bases not matched to a gene: 12.

J is TRBJ2-1 and V is TRBV5-4; D is unclear. Germline V lookup: CDR1 SGHNT, CDR2 YYREEE (reference sequence). The germline V and J ends were trimmed by 4 bases and 5 bases, with 22 bases remaining between them. The CDR3 has 17 residues. CDR3 nucleotide sequence: TGTGCCAGCAGCCACTCCTCCTCAGGAGCAGTAAACAATGAGCAGTTCTTC. Translation: CASSHSSSGAVNNEQFF.